This T cell receptor beta chain was captured in a study of blood T cell repertoires in COVID-19. Turning to the study itself: There were acute and convalescent COVID-19 samples, and they came from the United States, Italy and Spain.

Study processing details: From reference gene primer amplification, estimates of nucleated cell counts were derived. Clones were sequenced by immunoSEQ multiplex PCR, and TCRdb holds only the in-frame ones, with some missing. Clone size and V and J calls were adopted from that table, with D and trimming inferred from the DNA. The repertoire holds about 260,000 clones, roughly 90% seen once, with 1.5% to 2% in the top ten. The V gene's germline CDR1 is SEHNR and CDR2 FQNEAQ (reference sequence). With 6 bases removed from V and 1 base from J, the gap between germline ends came to 12 bases. The CDR3 runs to 14 residues. This clone has only one observation.

The source of this sequence is a man aged 30 to 39 with active or convalescent COVID-19. The J gene is TRBJ1-1, the V gene TRBV7-9; no firm D call. Sequencing input: peripheral blood. CDR3 residues: CASSLARENTEAFF. Here the CDR3 DNA reads TGTGCCAGCAGTTTGGCCCGGGAGAACACTGAAGCTTTCTTT.